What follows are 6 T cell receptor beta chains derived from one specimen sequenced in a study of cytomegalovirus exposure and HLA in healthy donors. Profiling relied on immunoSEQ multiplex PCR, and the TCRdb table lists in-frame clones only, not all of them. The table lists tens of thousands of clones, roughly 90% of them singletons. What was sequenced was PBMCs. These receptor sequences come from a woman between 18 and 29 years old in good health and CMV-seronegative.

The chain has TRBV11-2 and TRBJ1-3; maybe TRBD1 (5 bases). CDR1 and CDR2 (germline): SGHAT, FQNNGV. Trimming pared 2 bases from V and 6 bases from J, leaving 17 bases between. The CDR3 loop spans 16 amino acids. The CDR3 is CASSLLGQGEKNTIYF. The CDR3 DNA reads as TGTGCCAGCAGCTTACTTGGGCAGGGCGAGAAAAACACCATATATTTT. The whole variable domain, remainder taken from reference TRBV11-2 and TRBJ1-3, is EAGVAQSPRYKIIEKRQSVAFWCNPISGHATLYWYQQILGQGPKLLIQFQNNGVVDDSQLPKDRFSAERLKGVDSTLKIQPAKLEDSAVYLCASSLLGQGEKNTIYFGEGSWLTVV.

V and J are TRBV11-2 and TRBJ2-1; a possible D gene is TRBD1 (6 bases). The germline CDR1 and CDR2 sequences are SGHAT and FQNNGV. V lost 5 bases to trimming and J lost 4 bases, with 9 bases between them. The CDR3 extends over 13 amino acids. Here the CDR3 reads CASSPDRYNEQFF. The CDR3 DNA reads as TGTGCCAGCAGCCCCGACAGGTACAATGAGCAGTTCTTC.

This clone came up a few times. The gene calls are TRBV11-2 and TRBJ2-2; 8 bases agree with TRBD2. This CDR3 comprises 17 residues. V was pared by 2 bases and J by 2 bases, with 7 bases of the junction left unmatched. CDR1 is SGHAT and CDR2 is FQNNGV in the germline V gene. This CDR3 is CASSLRRLAQNTGELFF. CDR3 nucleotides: TGTGCCAGCAGCTTAAGGCGACTAGCGCAAAACACCGGGGAGCTGTTTTTT.

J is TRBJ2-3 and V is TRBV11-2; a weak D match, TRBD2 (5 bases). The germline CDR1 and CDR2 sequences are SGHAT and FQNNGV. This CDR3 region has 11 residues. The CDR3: CAEGPGDTQYF. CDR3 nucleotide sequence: TGTGCTGAGGGCCCTGGAGATACGCAGTATTTT.

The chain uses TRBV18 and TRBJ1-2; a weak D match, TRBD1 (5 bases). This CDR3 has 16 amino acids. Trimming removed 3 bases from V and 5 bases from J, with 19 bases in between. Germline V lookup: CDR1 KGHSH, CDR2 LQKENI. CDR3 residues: CASSPLSGQPTYGYTF. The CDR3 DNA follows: TGTGCCAGCTCACCGCTGTCAGGGCAGCCAACTTATGGCTACACCTTC.

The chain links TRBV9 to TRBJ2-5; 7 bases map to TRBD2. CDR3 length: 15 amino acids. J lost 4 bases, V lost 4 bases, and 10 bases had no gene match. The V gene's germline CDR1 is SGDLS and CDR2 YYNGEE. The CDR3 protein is CASSPGGTGRETQYF. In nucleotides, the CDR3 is TGTGCCAGCAGCCCGGGGGGTACAGGACGAGAGACCCAGTACTTC.